This T cell receptor beta chain was identified in a study of Ad26.COV2.S vaccination and SARS-CoV-2 variants. As to treatment: about 20 received Ad26.COV2.S at low or high dose, single or two shots; 5 received placebo; per-sample allocation not given. Day 63 after the first injection of vaccine or placebo was the sampling time. CDR1 is GTSNPN, CDR2 SVGIG, per germline (reference sequence). Trimming cost V 2 bases and J 8 bases, with 18 bases left between them. The CDR3 spans 14 residues. Profiling relied on immunoSEQ multiplex PCR, and the TCRdb table lists in-frame clones only, not all of them. Here the sample spans about 480,000 clones, around 90% being singletons.

V is TRBV30 and J is TRBJ1-2, with D hard to call. The sequence derives from a person aged 18-60 years who received the Ad26.COV2.S COVID-19 vaccine or a placebo. The sample here was peripheral blood, taken in a trial of Ad26.COV2.S vaccine versus placebo. CDR3 sequence reads: CAWSPPPSPRGYTF. In nucleotides, the CDR3 is TGTGCCTGGAGTCCACCGCCGTCCCCGAGGGGCTACACCTTC. Full variable domain (remainder filled in from reference TRBV30 and TRBJ1-2): SQTIHQWPATLVQPVGSPLSLECTVEGTSNPNLYWYRQAAGRGLQLLFYSVGIGQISSEVPQNLSASRPQDRQFILSSKKLLLSDSGFYLCAWSPPPSPRGYTFGSGTRLTVV.